This T cell receptor beta chain was sequenced during a study of cytomegalovirus exposure and HLA in healthy donors. Study observations and caveats: By HLA locus, TCR association rates varied in a later analysis, with DRB1 showing the most and HLA-C the fewest. A highly shared variant cluster was judged a likely technical artifact. An apparent linkage of common viral pathogens to several of the most significant clusters emerged in a later analysis.

The V gene's germline CDR1 is SGHDN and CDR2 FVKESK. This CDR3 is built from 13 residues. V dropped 6 bases and J dropped 3 bases, with 11 bases sitting between them. The PCR had 60 Vbeta and 13 Jbeta primers. Generated by immunoSEQ multiplex PCR, the TCRdb table keeps only in-frame clones and is missing some. This sample has roughly 130,000 clones; 8.5% occur once, and the top ten carry 5.5%. About this clone: Its antigen is not identified.

The chain employs TRBV14 and TRBJ1-1; the D is unclear. Sequencing was performed on PBMCs. The clonotype comes from a man aged 35 to 55 in good health and CMV-seronegative. This chain's CDR3 is CASSTTPYTEAFF. The CDR3 DNA follows: TGTGCCAGCAGTACGACACCTTACACTGAAGCTTTCTTT.